This T cell receptor (beta chain) was sequenced during a study of T cells after yellow fever vaccination. In TCRdb, the 5' RACE reads were re-called with MiXCR into one record per CDR3 protein. This table holds almost 600,000 distinct CDR3 sequences, roughly 14% found once. This clonotype came up a few times. Its antigen is not known. The germline CDR1 and CDR2 sequences are SEHNR and FQNEAQ (reference sequence). V lost 5 bases and J 3 bases, leaving 11 bases between the germline ends. The CDR3 spans 13 residues. Study results and caveats: FACS-sorted repertoires could contain abundant clonotypes contaminating from the bulk population.

This TCR came from a man aged 25 to 40 who received the YFV17D yellow fever vaccine. The material was PBMCs, obtained on the day of the yellow fever booster vaccination. The rearrangement links TRBV7-9 to TRBJ2-7; a weak D match, TRBD2 (7 bases). This chain's CDR3 is CASSTRGGYEQYF. Written as DNA, the CDR3 is TGTGCCAGCAGCACTAGGGGGGGCTACGAGCAGTACTTC.